These 29 T cell receptor beta chains were sequenced from one sample in a study of T cells after yellow fever vaccination. From the 5' RACE reads, TCRdb called clonotypes with MiXCR, one entry per CDR3 protein. The repertoire holds some 400,000 distinct CDR3 sequences, with 6.2% as singletons. Source: PBMCs, taken 5 days after the yellow fever booster vaccination. The receptors originated from a man aged 30 to 39 who received the YFV17D yellow fever vaccine.

This clonotype was counted between two and nine times. The V gene is TRBV6-5, the J gene TRBJ2-2, with D perhaps given as TRBD1 or TRBD2 (5 bases each). There are 12 residues in the CDR3. CDR1 and CDR2 from the germline V gene are MNHEY and SVGAGI. The V end was cut by 2 bases, the J end by 9 bases, with 7 bases between. CDR3 protein: CASSYGGRELFF. CDR3 nucleotide sequence: TGTGCCAGCAGTTACGGGGGTCGGGAGCTGTTTTTT.

The table lists this clonotype with many counts. This chain uses TRBV29-1 with TRBJ2-7; a weak D match, TRBD1 (5 bases). Trimming pared 7 bases from V and 2 bases from J, leaving 12 bases between. The germline V gene encodes CDR1 SQVTM and CDR2 ANQGSEA. The CDR3 runs to 12 residues. The DNA of the CDR3 is TGCAGCGCCCGGACGGACACCTACGAGCAGTACTTC. It is translated as CSARTDTYEQYF.

The V and J genes are TRBV19 and TRBJ2-1, with a weak D call TRBD2 (6 bases). Germline V lookup: CDR1 LNHDA, CDR2 SQIVND (reference sequence). Trimming took off 1 base at V and 14 bases at J, with 12 bases between the two ends. This CDR3 is built from 12 residues. The CDR3 DNA reads as TGTGCCAGTAGTATAGGGAGGGAATCAAAGTTCTTC. Its translation is CASSIGRESKFF.

This clonotype was counted a few times. The genes are TRBV5-1 and TRBJ2-7, with TRBD1 identical over 7 bases. With 8 bases clipped from V and 2 bases from J, the junction kept 16 bases outside the gene matches. Germline values: CDR1 SGHRS, CDR2 YFSETQ. The CDR3 runs 16 residues. DNA of the CDR3: TGCGCCAGTCCCCCGAGGGGACAGCCGACGGCCTACGAGCAGTACTTC. It encodes CASPPRGQPTAYEQYF.

The gene calls are TRBV28 and TRBJ2-5; 7 bases are a match to TRBD2. This CDR3 contains 16 residues. Germline V gene sequence: CDR1 MDHEN, CDR2 SYDVKM. After removal of 6 bases from V and 3 bases from J, the junction contained 13 bases not matched to a gene. The CDR3 bases are TGTGCCAGCAGGGGGGGATGGGAGGGGACCGAAGAGACCCAGTACTTC. Its protein product is CASRGGWEGTEETQYF.

The chain employs TRBV2 and TRBJ2-2; D is uncertain. Per germline, CDR1 SNHLY and CDR2 FYNNEI. Trimming removed 0 bases at V and 2 bases at J, with 7 bases between. This CDR3 spans 15 amino acids. CDR3 DNA sequence: TGTGCCAGCAGTGAAGCGCCAGCTAACACCGGGGAGCTGTTTTTT. It is translated as CASSEAPANTGELFF.

This clonotype was seen many times. The chain joins TRBV7-3 to TRBJ2-3; 8 nucleotides agree with TRBD2. CDR1 and CDR2 from the germline V gene are SGHTA and FQGTGA. V dropped 5 bases and J dropped 9; count of bases not matched to a gene: 4. The CDR3 is 12 residues long. CDR3: CASSPPGGTQYF. The CDR3 DNA follows: TGTGCCAGCAGCCCCCCGGGGGGGACGCAGTATTTT.

In its sample, this clonotype was seen a few times. V and J are TRBV5-8 and TRBJ2-5; D uncertain. The CDR3 spans 14 residues. CDR1 is SGHTS, CDR2 YDEGEE, per germline. The V end was cut by 3 bases, the J end by 2 bases, with 11 bases between. For the CDR3, the DNA is TGTGCCAGCAGCTCCCCCACGAGGCAAGAGACCCAGTACTTC. As protein: CASSSPTRQETQYF.

V is TRBV20-1 and J is TRBJ2-3, with D hard to call. The CDR3 is 15 residues long. The V and J ends lost 0 bases and 2 bases respectively, with 12 bases between them. The V gene's germline CDR1 is DFQATT and CDR2 SNEGSKA (reference sequence). The CDR3 here is CSARDVGRYTDTQYF. CDR3 bases: TGCAGTGCTAGAGATGTGGGAAGGTACACAGATACGCAGTATTTT.

There are many counts of this clonotype. This chain connects TRBV28 to TRBJ2-7; 13 nucleotides line up with TRBD2. Per the germline V gene, CDR1 is MDHEN and CDR2 is SYDVKM. The length of the CDR3 is 15 residues. V was clipped by 6 bases and J by 3 bases; unmatched bases: 5. CDR3 loop: CASSPGTSGIYEQYF. Here the CDR3 DNA reads TGTGCCAGCAGCCCCGGGACTAGCGGGATCTACGAGCAGTACTTC.

The table lists this clonotype with a few counts. The genes are TRBV5-1 and TRBJ2-7; D remains unclear. CDR1 is SGHRS and CDR2 is YFSETQ in the germline V gene. The length of the CDR3 is 14 residues. Trimming took off 2 bases at V and 0 bases at J, with 9 bases between the two ends. CDR3 residues: CASSLRPTSYEQYF. In DNA form, the CDR3 reads TGCGCCAGCAGCTTAAGGCCGACCTCCTACGAGCAGTACTTC. Together with reference TRBV5-1 and TRBJ2-7, the CDR3 gives the full variable domain: KAGVTQTPRYLIKTRGQQVTLSCSPISGHRSVSWYQQTPGQGLQFLFEYFSETQRNKGNFPGRFSGRQFSNSRSEMNVSTLELGDSALYLCASSLRPTSYEQYFGPGTRLTVT.

This clonotype was seen at least ten times. The chain couples TRBV7-8 to TRBJ2-1; D unclear. The V and J ends lost 1 base and 0 bases respectively, with 7 bases between them. Germline V gene sequence: CDR1 SGHVS, CDR2 FQNEAQ. This CDR3 contains 15 residues. This chain's CDR3 is CASSLGRISYNEQFF. The CDR3 coding sequence is TGTGCCAGCAGCTTAGGTCGGATCTCCTACAATGAGCAGTTCTTC. The full variable domain, rest sourced from reference TRBV7-8 and TRBJ2-1, is GAGVSQSPRYKVAKRGQDVALRCDPISGHVSLFWYQQALGQGPEFLTYFQNEAQLDKSGLPSDRFFAERPEGSVSTLKIQRTQQEDSAVYLCASSLGRISYNEQFFGPGTRLTVL.

This clonotype was picked up many times. The rearrangement joins TRBV24-1 to TRBJ2-1, with TRBD2 matching 9 bases. V gave up 4 bases and J gave up 6 bases; unmatched junction bases: 15. Per the germline V gene, CDR1 is KGHDR and CDR2 is SFDVKD. CDR3 length equals 18 residues. The CDR3 DNA reads as TGTGCCACCAGTGACCCTTCACTTTCTGCGGGAGGGCCCAATGAGCAGTTCTTC. Translated, it gives CATSDPSLSAGGPNEQFF.

This rearrangement joins TRBV20-1 to TRBJ1-1; maybe TRBD1 (5 bases). V lost 1 base, J lost 6 bases, and 15 bases lay in between. Germline V CDR1 and CDR2: DFQATT, SNEGSKA (reference sequence). This CDR3 contains 14 residues. The CDR3 spells CSARAGTSEPEAFF. CDR3 nucleotide sequence: TGCAGTGCTAGAGCGGGGACGAGCGAACCTGAAGCTTTCTTT.

The sample holds many counts of this clonotype. V gene TRBV12-3 or TRBV12-4 combines with J gene TRBJ2-3, with unresolved D. The V gene lost 8 bases and the J gene lost 4 bases, with 10 bases spanning the gap. CDR3 length: 12 amino acids. The chain's CDR3 is CASSVVADTQYF. The CDR3 DNA reads as TGTGCCAGCTCGGTTGTGGCAGATACGCAGTATTTT.

The rearrangement uses TRBV15 and TRBJ1-1, with 7 bases identical to TRBD1. CDR3 length equals 16 residues. With 2 bases clipped from V and 4 bases from J, the junction kept 10 bases outside the gene matches. The V gene's germline CDR1 is LNHNV and CDR2 YYDKDF (reference sequence). CDR3 loop: CATSRPSDQGGTEAFF. CDR3 DNA sequence: TGTGCCACCAGCAGACCTTCGGACCAGGGGGGCACTGAAGCTTTCTTT.

This clonotype has ten or more counts. The gene calls are TRBV28 and TRBJ2-1, with 8 bases identical to TRBD2. Germline loops: CDR1 MDHEN, CDR2 SYDVKM. This CDR3 has 16 amino acids. The junction had 9 bases not matched to a gene; V was cut back by 6 bases and J by 2 bases. The CDR3 DNA is TGTGCCAGCAGAAATAGCGGGACTGTCGCCTACAATGAGCAGTTCTTC. It yields the protein CASRNSGTVAYNEQFF.

This clonotype was seen many times. This rearrangement joins TRBV12-3 or TRBV12-4 to TRBJ2-7; TRBD1 or TRBD2 may be the D gene (5 bases each). V dropped 6 bases and J dropped 7 bases, with 16 bases sitting between them. CDR3 length: 13 amino acids. CDR3: CASSPGPSTEQYF. Written as DNA, the CDR3 is TGTGCCAGCAGCCCGGGACCGAGTACGGAGCAGTACTTC.

This chain links TRBV20-1 with TRBJ2-1; 10 bases map to TRBD1. V dropped 3 bases and J dropped 12; count of bases not matched to a gene: 11. The CDR3 contains 14 residues. Germline V gene lookup returns CDR1 DFQATT and CDR2 SNEGSKA (reference sequence). CDR3 sequence (DNA): TGCAGTGCTAGGATCGGGACAGGGGCCCTAGGGCAGTTCTTC. Protein: CSARIGTGALGQFF.

This clonotype was recorded a few times. An end of the junction differs from the germline gene, which may be a read error. This chain links TRBV4-3 with TRBJ2-2, with 7 bases identical to TRBD1. This CDR3 is built from 14 residues. Germline V gene data show CDR1 as LGHNA and CDR2 as YSLEER. The CDR3 protein is CASSQAHRGRELFF. In nucleotides, the CDR3 is TGCGCCAGCAGTCAAGCCCACAGGGGCCGGGAGCTGTTTTTT.

The J gene is TRBJ2-3, the V gene TRBV20-1, with D possibly TRBD2 on 6 matching bases. This CDR3 region has 13 residues. The germline CDR1 and CDR2 sequences are DFQATT and SNEGSKA (reference sequence). V gave up 5 bases and J gave up 1 base, with 10 bases separating them. CDR3 bases: TGCAGTGCTCTGGGGGAGGGCACAGATACGCAGTATTTT. This codes for CSALGEGTDTQYF.

The CDR3 coding sequence is TGTGCCAGCAGCATTATCGGAGAGGACACCGGGGAGCTGTTTTTT. It is translated as CASSIIGEDTGELFF. The chain recombines TRBV7-2 with TRBJ2-2; unclear D gene. This CDR3 region has 15 residues. Germline loops: CDR1 SGHTA, CDR2 FQGNSA. Trimming stripped 5 bases from V and 3 bases from J, with 13 bases between.

This clonotype was observed at least ten times. The gene calls are TRBV10-3 and TRBJ2-7; unclear D gene. The germline V gene has CDR1 ENHRY and CDR2 SYGVKD. Trimming stripped 8 bases from V and 3 bases from J, with 8 bases between. CDR3 length equals 11 residues. CDR3 protein: CAIGSSYEQYF. The CDR3 nucleotides read TGTGCCATCGGTTCGAGCTACGAGCAGTACTTC.

This clonotype showed up many times. The V and J genes are TRBV10-3 and TRBJ2-5; no definite D call. Trimming took 0 bases from V and 4 from J, leaving 6 bases between them. The CDR3 length is 13 residues. Germline loops: CDR1 ENHRY, CDR2 SYGVKD. The DNA for the CDR3 is TGTGCCATCAGTGAGTCGGTGGGAGAGACCCAGTACTTC. Protein: CAISESVGETQYF.

This clonotype was counted at least ten times. This sequence joins TRBV18 and TRBJ1-1; D is undetermined. Trimming pared 6 bases from V and 2 bases from J, leaving 13 bases between. The CDR3 consists of 14 residues. Germline-derived CDR1 and CDR2 are KGHSH and LQKENI. The CDR3 coding sequence is TGTGCCAGCTCCCGCGGGCCTACTAACACTGAAGCTTTCTTT. Protein product: CASSRGPTNTEAFF.

This clonotype was counted between two and nine times. This chain uses TRBV10-3 with TRBJ1-2; 7 nucleotides line up with TRBD1. The germline V gene encodes CDR1 ENHRY and CDR2 SYGVKD. V gave up 5 bases and J gave up 6 bases; unmatched junction bases: 9. The CDR3 contains 14 residues. The CDR3 here is CAISPQTGKDGYTF. CDR3 nucleotides: TGTGCCATCAGTCCCCAGACAGGGAAGGATGGCTACACCTTC.

This clonotype has only a few counts. Germline is not matched at one junction end, which may reflect a read error. The chain has TRBV20-1 and TRBJ1-1; D gene ambiguous. There are 11 residues in the CDR3. Germline lookup yields CDR1 DFQATT and CDR2 SNEGSKA (reference sequence). CDR3 protein: CSARISSEAFF. The CDR3 DNA follows: TGCAGTGCTAGAATTTCGTCTGAGGCTTTCTTT.

With respect to this clonotype: A clone one base away is much larger, so this may be a read error. The chain couples TRBV3-1 to TRBJ1-5; the match to TRBD1 covers 9 bases. CDR1 and CDR2 from the germline V gene are LGHDT and YNNKEL (reference sequence). The CDR3 consists of 15 residues. DNA of the CDR3: TGTGCCAGCACCCAAGGTGGGACAGGGCCTCAGCCCCAGCATTTT. Protein product: CASTQGGTGPQPQHF.

The rearrangement joins TRBV7-8 to TRBJ2-5; D is ambiguous. With 1 base removed from V and 5 bases from J, the gap between germline ends came to 11 bases. Germline loops: CDR1 SGHVS, CDR2 FQNEAQ. There are 14 residues in the CDR3. The CDR3 coding sequence is TGTGCCAGCAGCTTAGTAGTAGGGCGTGAGACCCAGTACTTC. Its protein is CASSLVVGRETQYF.